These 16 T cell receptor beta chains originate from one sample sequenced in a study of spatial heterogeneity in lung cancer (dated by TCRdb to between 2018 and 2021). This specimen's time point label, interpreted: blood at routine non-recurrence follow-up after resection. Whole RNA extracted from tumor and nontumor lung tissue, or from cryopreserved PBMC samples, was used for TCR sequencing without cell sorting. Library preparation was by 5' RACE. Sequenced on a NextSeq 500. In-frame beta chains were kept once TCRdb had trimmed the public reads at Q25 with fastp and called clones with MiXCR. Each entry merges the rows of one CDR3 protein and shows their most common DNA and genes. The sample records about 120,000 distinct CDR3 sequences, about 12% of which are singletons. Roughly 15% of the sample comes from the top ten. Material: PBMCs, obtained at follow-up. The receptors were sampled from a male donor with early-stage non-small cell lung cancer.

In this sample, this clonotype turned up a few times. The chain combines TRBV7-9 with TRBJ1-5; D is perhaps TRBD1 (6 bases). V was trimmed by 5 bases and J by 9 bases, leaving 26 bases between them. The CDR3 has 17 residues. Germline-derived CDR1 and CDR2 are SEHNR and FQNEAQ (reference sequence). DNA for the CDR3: TGTGCCAGCAGCCGGAACAGGGTGCGGGACCATCGGTTGCCCCAGCATTTT. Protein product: CASSRNRVRDHRLPQHF.

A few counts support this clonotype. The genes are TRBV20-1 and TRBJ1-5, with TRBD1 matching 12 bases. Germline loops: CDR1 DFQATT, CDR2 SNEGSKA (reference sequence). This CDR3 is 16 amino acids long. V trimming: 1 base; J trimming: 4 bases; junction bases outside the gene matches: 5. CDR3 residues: CSARAGTGGWNQPQHF. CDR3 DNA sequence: TGCAGTGCTAGAGCCGGGACAGGGGGCTGGAATCAGCCCCAGCATTTT.

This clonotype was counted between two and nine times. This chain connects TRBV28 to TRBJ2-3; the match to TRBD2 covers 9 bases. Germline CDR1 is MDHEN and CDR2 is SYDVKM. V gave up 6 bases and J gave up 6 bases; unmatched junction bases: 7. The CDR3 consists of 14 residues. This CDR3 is CASSPSGEADTQYF. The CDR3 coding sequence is TGTGCCAGCAGCCCTAGCGGGGAGGCCGATACGCAGTATTTT.

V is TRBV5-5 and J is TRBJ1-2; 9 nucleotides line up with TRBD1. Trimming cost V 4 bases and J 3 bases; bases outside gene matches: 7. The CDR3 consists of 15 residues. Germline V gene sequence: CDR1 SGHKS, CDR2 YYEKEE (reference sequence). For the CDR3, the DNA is TGTGCCAGCAGCCTTACAGGGGGCGCGGACTATGGCTACACCTTC. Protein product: CASSLTGGADYGYTF.

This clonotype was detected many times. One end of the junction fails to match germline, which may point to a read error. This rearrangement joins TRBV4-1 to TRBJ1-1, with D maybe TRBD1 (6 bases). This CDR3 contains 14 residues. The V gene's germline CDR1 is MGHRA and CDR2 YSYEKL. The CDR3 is CASTQRAQGTEAFF. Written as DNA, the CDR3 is TGCGCCAGCACCCAACGGGCCCAGGGGACTGAAGCTTTCTTT.

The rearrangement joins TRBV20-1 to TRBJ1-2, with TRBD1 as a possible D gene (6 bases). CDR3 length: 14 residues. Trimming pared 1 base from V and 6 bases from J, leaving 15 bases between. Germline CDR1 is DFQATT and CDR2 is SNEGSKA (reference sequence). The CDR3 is CSARVPYGQHGYTF. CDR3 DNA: TGCAGTGCTAGAGTTCCATACGGACAGCATGGCTACACCTTC.

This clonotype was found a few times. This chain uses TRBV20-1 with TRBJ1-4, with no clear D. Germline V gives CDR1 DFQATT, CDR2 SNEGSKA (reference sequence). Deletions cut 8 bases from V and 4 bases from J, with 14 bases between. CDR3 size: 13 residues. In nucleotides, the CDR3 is TGCAGTACAACAGTCGGTATTAATGAAAAACTGTTTTTT. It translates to CSTTVGINEKLFF.

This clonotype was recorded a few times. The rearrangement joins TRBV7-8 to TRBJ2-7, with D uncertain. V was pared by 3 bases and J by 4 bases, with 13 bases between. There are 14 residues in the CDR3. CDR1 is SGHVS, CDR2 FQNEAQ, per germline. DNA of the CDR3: TGTGCCAGCAGCTTCCAGTTCGGCCAGTACGAGCAGTACTTC. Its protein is CASSFQFGQYEQYF.

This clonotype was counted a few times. The CDR3 bases are TGTGCCAGCAGCCAAGAAGGGGTCGGCCCGGATACGCAGTATTTT. It specifies CASSQEGVGPDTQYF. This sequence joins TRBV4-2 and TRBJ2-3; possible D gene TRBD1, 5 bases. This CDR3 contains 15 residues. Trimming removed 0 bases from V and 6 bases from J, with 13 bases in between. Germline CDR1 and CDR2: LGHNA and YNFKEQ.

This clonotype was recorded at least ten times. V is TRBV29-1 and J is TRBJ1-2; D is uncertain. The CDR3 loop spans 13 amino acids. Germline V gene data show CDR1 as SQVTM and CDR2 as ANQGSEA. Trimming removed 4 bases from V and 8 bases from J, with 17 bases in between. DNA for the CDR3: TGCAGCGTTGGGGTGACGACCCGAGGGGGCTACACCTTC. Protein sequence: CSVGVTTRGGYTF.

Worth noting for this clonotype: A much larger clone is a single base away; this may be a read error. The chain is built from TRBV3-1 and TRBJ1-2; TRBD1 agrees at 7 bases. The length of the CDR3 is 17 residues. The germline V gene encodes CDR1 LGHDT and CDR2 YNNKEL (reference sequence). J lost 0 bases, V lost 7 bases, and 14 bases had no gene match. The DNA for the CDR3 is TGTGCCAGCACCCCCTTTACTGGGACAGTAGCTAACTATGGCTACACCTTC. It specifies CASTPFTGTVANYGYTF.

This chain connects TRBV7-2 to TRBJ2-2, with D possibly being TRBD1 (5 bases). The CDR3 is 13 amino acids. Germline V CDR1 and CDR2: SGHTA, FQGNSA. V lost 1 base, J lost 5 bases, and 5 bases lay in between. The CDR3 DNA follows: TGTGCCAGCAGCTTAGACAGGACCGGGGAGCTGTTTTTT. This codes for CASSLDRTGELFF.

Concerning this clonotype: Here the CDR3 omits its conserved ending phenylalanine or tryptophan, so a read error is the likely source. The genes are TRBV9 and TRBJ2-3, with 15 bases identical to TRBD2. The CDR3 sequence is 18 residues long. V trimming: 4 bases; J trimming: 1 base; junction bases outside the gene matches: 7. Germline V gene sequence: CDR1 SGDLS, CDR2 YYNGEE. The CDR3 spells CASSPRTSGGAGTDTQYI. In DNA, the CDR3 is TGTGCCAGCAGCCCTCGGACTAGCGGGGGGGCCGGCACAGATACGCAGTATATT.

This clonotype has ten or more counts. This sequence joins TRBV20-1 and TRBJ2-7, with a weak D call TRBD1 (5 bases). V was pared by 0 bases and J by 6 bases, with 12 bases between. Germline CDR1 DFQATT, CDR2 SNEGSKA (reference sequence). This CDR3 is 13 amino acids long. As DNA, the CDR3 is TGCAGTGCTAGAGATCTGAACAGGTCCGAGCAGTACTTC. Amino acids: CSARDLNRSEQYF.

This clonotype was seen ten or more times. The CDR3: CSVVKTSGYNEQFF. CDR3 in DNA: TGCAGCGTTGTGAAGACTAGCGGTTACAATGAGCAGTTCTTC. This chain connects TRBV29-1 to TRBJ2-1; TRBD2 agrees at 9 bases. CDR3 length: 14 residues. Trimming took 4 bases from V and 4 from J; bases not matched to a gene: 5. From germline, CDR1 is SQVTM and CDR2 ANQGSEA.

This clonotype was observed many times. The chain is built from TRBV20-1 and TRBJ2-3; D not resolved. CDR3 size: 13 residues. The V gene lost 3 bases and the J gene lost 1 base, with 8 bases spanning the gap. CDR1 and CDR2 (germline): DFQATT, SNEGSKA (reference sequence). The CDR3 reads CSASSGGTDTQYF. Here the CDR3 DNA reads TGCAGTGCTAGTAGTGGGGGCACAGATACGCAGTATTTT.